These 13 T cell receptor beta chains originate from one sample sequenced in a study of PD-1 blockade in classical Hodgkin lymphoma. Sequencing used immunoSEQ multiplex PCR; TCRdb keeps in-frame clones, though not all of them. The data hold approximately 29,000 clones, with around 80% observed a single time. Time point given: cycle 4 day 1 (C4D1), after 5 to 7 weeks of nivolumab. Exposure to brentuximab vedotin varied, and each patient had relapsed following autologous stem cell transplantation. Magnetic negative selection of thawed PBMCs was the method by which CD4+ T cells were purified. This specimen was CD4+ T cells from blood, taken before the fourth cycle of nivolumab. Receptors originate from a human donor with classical Hodgkin lymphoma.

This clone was detected a few times. V usage is TRBV7-2 and J usage is TRBJ2-7; perhaps TRBD2 as D (6 bases). The length of the CDR3 is 14 residues. Germline V gene data show CDR1 as SGHTA and CDR2 as FQGNSA. Trimming removed 3 bases from V and 6 bases from J, with 15 bases in between. The CDR3 nucleotides are TGTGCCAGCAGCTTCGGGACTCTCCCCCTCGAGCAGTACTTC. Translating gives CASSFGTLPLEQYF.

The chain links TRBV6-6 to TRBJ1-5, with 9 bases fitting TRBD1. CDR1 and CDR2 from the germline V gene are MNHNY and SVGAGI (reference sequence). This CDR3 is built from 15 residues. Trimming took 2 bases from V and 3 from J; bases not matched to a gene: 2. The CDR3 DNA is TGTGCCAGCAGTTACGGGACAGGGTCCAATCAGCCCCAGCATTTT. Translating gives CASSYGTGSNQPQHF.

The rearrangement joins TRBV18 to TRBJ2-5; tentative D call: TRBD2 (6 bases). Looked up from germline, CDR1 is KGHSH and CDR2 is LQKENI. V was trimmed by 3 bases and J by 4 bases, leaving 9 bases between them. The CDR3 loop spans 13 amino acids. DNA for the CDR3: TGTGCCAGCTCACCTGGGGAGGCAGAGACCCAGTACTTC. It translates to CASSPGEAETQYF.

V and J are TRBV10-3 and TRBJ2-7; D uncertain. Germline CDR1 is ENHRY and CDR2 is SYGVKD. This CDR3 is 15 amino acids long. V lost 2 bases, J lost 0 bases, and 11 bases lay in between. CDR3 bases: TGTGCCATCAGTGAGGGAAGGGCTAGCTCCTACGAGCAGTACTTC. Protein: CAISEGRASSYEQYF.

The chain has TRBV6-1 and TRBJ1-4; D may be TRBD1 (5 bases). Germline V gene data show CDR1 as MNHNS and CDR2 as SASEGT. This CDR3 is 15 amino acids long. Trimming shortened V by 2 bases and J by 6 bases, and 13 bases separated the two germline ends. CDR3 loop: CASSEQAGRDEKLFF. The CDR3 coding sequence is TGTGCCAGCAGTGAACAGGCAGGGCGGGATGAAAAACTGTTTTTT.

The gene calls are TRBV30 and TRBJ1-1; D perhaps matches TRBD1 (6 bases). The CDR3 sequence is 15 residues long. Germline V gives CDR1 GTSNPN, CDR2 SVGIG (reference sequence). V was pared by 0 bases and J by 5 bases, with 16 bases between. Here the CDR3 DNA reads TGTGCCTGGAGTGTAGCGCCGGAAGGGGGGACTGAAGCTTTCTTT. Its translation: CAWSVAPEGGTEAFF.

The J gene is TRBJ2-3, the V gene TRBV28; possibly TRBD1 or TRBD2 for D (5 bases each). Looked up from germline, CDR1 is MDHEN and CDR2 is SYDVKM. The V and J ends lost 1 base and 4 bases respectively, with 15 bases between them. The CDR3 runs to 16 residues. CDR3 residues: CASSLFTGRPADTQYF. The CDR3 nucleotides are TGTGCCAGCAGTTTATTTACGGGACGTCCAGCAGATACGCAGTATTTT.

The chain links TRBV5-8 to TRBJ1-5; no firm D call. The CDR3 loop spans 13 amino acids. Trimming shortened V by 2 bases and J by 4 bases, and 7 bases separated the two germline ends. The germline gives CDR1 SGHTS, CDR2 YDEGEE. The CDR3 DNA sequence: TGTGCCAGCAGCTTCAGGATTAATCAGCCCCAGCATTTT. Its translation: CASSFRINQPQHF.

This clone was seen only once. This chain links TRBV6-1 with TRBJ1-5, with 9 bases identical to TRBD1. Trimming cost V 4 bases and J 5 bases; bases outside gene matches: 3. The CDR3 spans 14 residues. Germline loops: CDR1 MNHNS, CDR2 SASEGT. In nucleotides, the CDR3 is TGTGCCAGCAGTGCGGACAGGGGACATCAGCCCCAGCATTTT. This sequence encodes CASSADRGHQPQHF.

The genes are TRBV4-2 and TRBJ1-4; no clear D. From germline, CDR1 is LGHNA and CDR2 YNFKEQ. V dropped 4 bases and J dropped 1 base, with 19 bases sitting between them. The CDR3 is 18 amino acids. The CDR3 nucleotides read TGTGCCAGCAGCCCCCAAGTAGGGAATGTTGGAACTAATGAAAAACTGTTTTTT. Translated: CASSPQVGNVGTNEKLFF.

This clone was detected only a few times. The CDR3 protein is CASSNRGYDEQYF. CDR3 DNA: TGTGCCAGCAGTAACAGGGGTTATGACGAGCAGTACTTC. V and J are TRBV27 and TRBJ2-7; 7 bases are shared with TRBD1. In germline, CDR1 is MNHEY, CDR2 SMNVEV (reference sequence). The CDR3 covers 13 residues. V trimming: 5 bases; J trimming: 5 bases; junction bases outside the gene matches: 6.

The chain has TRBV19 and TRBJ1-2, with no clear D. This CDR3 comprises 10 residues. CDR1 LNHDA and CDR2 SQIVND come from the germline V gene (reference sequence). The germline V and J ends were trimmed by 8 bases and 8 bases, with 9 bases remaining between them. The CDR3 is CASQGGGYTF. The DNA of the CDR3 is TGTGCCAGTCAAGGCGGAGGCTACACCTTC. Using reference TRBV19 and TRBJ1-2 for the parts outside the CDR3, the full variable domain is DGGITQSPKYLFRKEGQNVTLSCEQNLNHDAMYWYRQDPGQGLRLIYYSQIVNDFQKGDIAEGYSVSREKKESFPLTVTSAQKNPTAFYLCASQGGGYTFGSGTRLTVV.

The chain recombines TRBV25-1 with TRBJ1-2; D remains unclear. V was clipped by 4 bases and J by 5 bases, with 14 bases between them. Germline V gene lookup returns CDR1 MGHDK and CDR2 SYGVNS. This CDR3 spans 14 amino acids. The CDR3 nucleotides are TGTGCCAGCAGTGCGGGCCAGTTCGCGTATGGCTACACCTTC. It encodes CASSAGQFAYGYTF.